What follows describes a single TCR beta chain. Its target is unknown. Sequencing used immunoSEQ multiplex PCR; TCRdb keeps in-frame clones, though not all of them. The table shows 28,000 or so clones, with 80% to 95% occurring only once. These data originate in a study of T cells in localized non-small cell lung cancer. Study-wide results and limits: Among the tissues sampled, uninvolved adjacent lung had the highest T cell clonality, above tumor. Adjacent lung held a median around 56 of the top 100 tumor clones. Prolonged overall survival went with higher T cell density in the blood. Heterogeneity remains possible because sequencing was limited to only one tumor region.

The CDR3 spans 13 residues. Trimming shortened V by 2 bases and J by 3 bases, and 8 bases separated the two germline ends. Germline loops: CDR1 SGHTA, CDR2 FQGNSA. The gene calls are TRBV7-2 and TRBJ2-7; D gene uncertain. The sample consisted of peripheral blood, taken before any cancer treatment. This clonotype originated in a female donor of 60 years or more with stage II squamous cell lung carcinoma. In nucleotides, the CDR3 is TGTGCCAGCAGCTTAAACGGGTTCTACGAGCAGTACTTC. Its protein product is CASSLNGFYEQYF.